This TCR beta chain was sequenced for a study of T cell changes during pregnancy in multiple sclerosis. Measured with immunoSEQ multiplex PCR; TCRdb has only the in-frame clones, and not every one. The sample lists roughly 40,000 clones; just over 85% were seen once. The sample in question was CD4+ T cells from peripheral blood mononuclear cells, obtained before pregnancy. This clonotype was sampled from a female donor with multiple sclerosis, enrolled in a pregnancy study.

The CDR3 sequence is CASSQASGRSGEQFF. The CDR3 DNA reads TGTGCCAGCAGCCAAGCTAGCGGGAGATCGGGTGAGCAGTTCTTC. The V and J genes are TRBV14 and TRBJ2-1; the match to TRBD2 covers 10 bases. Germline CDR1 SGHDN, CDR2 FVKESK. This CDR3 contains 15 residues. V gave up 1 base and J gave up 9 bases; unmatched junction bases: 6.